This T cell receptor beta chain was identified in a study of shared clonotypes between healthy human individuals. The CDR3 covers 12 residues. Germline values: CDR1 SEHNR, CDR2 FQNEAQ (reference sequence). Germline trimming cut 11 bases from V and 2 bases from J; bases unmatched to any gene: 5. Notes on the study in general: Genetic and exposure-history diversity was limited by the few donors.

A note on this clone: The antigen is unknown.

This table comes from immunoSEQ multiplex PCR, and its TCRdb copy is limited to in-frame clones, with some not included. The table includes a few hundred thousand clones, around 95% detected once. CD45RO-negative, CCR7-positively selected cells formed the naive CD8 fraction, excluding terminally differentiated effector memory CD45RA+ cells. The chain links TRBV7-9 to TRBJ2-7, with 8 positions matching TRBD2. The receptor was derived from a woman aged 30 to 39 in good health. Input material: naive CD8+ T cells sorted from blood. In DNA, the CDR3 is TGTGCCGGAAGTAGCGGGACCTACGAGCAGTACTTC. Translation: CAGSSGTYEQYF.